The 23 T cell receptor beta chains below were found in one sample sequenced in a study of blood T cell repertoires in COVID-19. The repertoire was sequenced with immunoSEQ multiplex PCR; TCRdb's copy has only in-frame clones and lacks some. The repertoire holds hundreds of thousands of clones, with 80% to 85% as singletons. Source material: PBMCs or T cells enriched from blood (not recorded which). These receptors all stem from a woman aged 40 to 50 who had recovered from COVID-19.

This chain links TRBV15 with TRBJ2-7; TRBD1 is a possible D gene (6 bases). Looked up from germline, CDR1 is LNHNV and CDR2 is YYDKDF (reference sequence). The ends were cut back, 1 base at V and 0 bases at J, with 10 bases in the middle. The CDR3 extends over 15 amino acids. CDR3 DNA: TGTGCCACCAGCAGAGGCAGGGGAAACTCCTACGAGCAGTACTTC. Translated, it gives CATSRGRGNSYEQYF. The full variable domain, rest sourced from reference TRBV15 and TRBJ2-7, is DAMVIQNPRYQVTQFGKPVTLSCSQTLNHNVMYWYQQKSSQAPKLLFHYYDKDFNNEADTPDNFQSRRPNTSFCFLDIRSPGLGDTAMYLCATSRGRGNSYEQYFGPGTRLTVT.

Of note for this clone: Other DNA sequences within the sample encode an identical CDR3. The chain links TRBV5-1 to TRBJ1-1, with a weak D call TRBD1 (5 bases). The V end lost 0 bases, the J end lost 0 bases, and 6 bases lay between the germline ends. Germline CDR1 SGHRS, CDR2 YFSETQ. The CDR3 consists of 14 residues. As DNA, the CDR3 is TGCGCCAGCAGCTTGGGGGGCATGAACACTGAAGCTTTCTTT. Protein sequence: CASSLGGMNTEAFF.

The V call is TRBV5-1, the J call TRBJ2-1, with D possibly matching TRBD2 (5 bases). In germline, CDR1 is SGHRS, CDR2 YFSETQ. Trimming removed 0 bases from V and 10 bases from J, with 14 bases in between. CDR3 length equals 14 residues. The CDR3 is CASSLVSDLGEQFF. Here the CDR3 DNA reads TGCGCCAGCAGCTTGGTTAGCGACCTCGGGGAGCAGTTCTTC.

This clone occurred a few times. V gene TRBV11-3 combines with J gene TRBJ2-1; D might be TRBD2 (6 bases). Germline-derived CDR1 and CDR2 are SGHNT and YENEEA. The CDR3 totals 14 residues. The germline V and J ends were trimmed by 7 bases and 5 bases, with 15 bases remaining between them. CDR3 residues: CASTRDSPDNEQFF. The CDR3, as DNA: TGTGCCAGCACCAGGGACTCTCCTGACAATGAGCAGTTCTTC.

This clone was recorded a few times. The J gene is TRBJ2-7, the V gene TRBV10-3; no clear D gene. V was trimmed by 0 bases and J by 1 base, leaving 13 bases between them. The germline CDR1 and CDR2 sequences are ENHRY and SYGVKD. The CDR3 sequence is 16 residues long. The CDR3 is CAISESIGGGSYEQYF. CDR3 coding DNA: TGTGCCATCAGTGAGTCGATAGGCGGCGGATCCTACGAGCAGTACTTC.

V is TRBV28 and J is TRBJ1-1; D is perhaps TRBD1 (6 bases). Germline CDR1 reads MDHEN; CDR2 reads SYDVKM. This CDR3 comprises 13 residues. V was clipped by 4 bases and J by 8 bases, with 14 bases between them. CDR3 sequence reads: CASSSTGTLEAFF. Here the CDR3 DNA reads TGTGCCAGCAGTTCGACAGGCACACTCGAAGCTTTCTTT.

The rearrangement uses TRBV2 and TRBJ2-1; tentative D call: TRBD1 (6 bases). CDR1 and CDR2 from the germline V gene are SNHLY and FYNNEI. The V end was cut by 6 bases, the J end by 3 bases, with 15 bases between. There are 15 residues in the CDR3. The CDR3 region has the DNA TGTGCCAGCAGAACCCAGGGGTCTAACTACAATGAGCAGTTCTTC. The encoded protein is CASRTQGSNYNEQFF.

The chain joins TRBV6-1 to TRBJ1-4; weak D call: TRBD1 (5 bases). V lost 1 base and J 3 bases, leaving 15 bases between the germline ends. Germline V gives CDR1 MNHNS, CDR2 SASEGT. CDR3 length equals 17 residues. The CDR3 DNA reads as TGTGCCAGCAGTGAAGGCAGGGAAGGTGCGGCTAATGAAAAACTGTTTTTT. Encoded protein: CASSEGREGAANEKLFF.

This clone has a single count. The gene calls are TRBV7-9 and TRBJ2-2, with TRBD1 identical over 9 bases. V lost 5 bases and J lost 1; bases outside the gene matches: 2. Germline assignment: CDR1 SEHNR and CDR2 FQNEAQ (reference sequence). This CDR3 contains 15 residues. CDR3 protein: CASSPGQGNTGELFF. CDR3 in DNA: TGTGCCAGCAGCCCGGGACAGGGGAACACCGGGGAGCTGTTTTTT.

The chain links TRBV5-1 to TRBJ1-6, with 7 positions matching TRBD1. This CDR3 region has 17 residues. J was trimmed by 5 bases and V by 5 bases; bases with no gene match: 13. Germline values: CDR1 SGHRS, CDR2 YFSETQ. CDR3 protein: CASSDPTGEKHNSPLHF. For the CDR3, the DNA is TGCGCCAGCAGTGATCCCACAGGGGAGAAACATAATTCACCCCTCCACTTT.

The chain employs TRBV28 and TRBJ2-7, with no clear D. Germline V gene sequence: CDR1 MDHEN, CDR2 SYDVKM. Trimming removed 7 bases from V and 3 bases from J, with 10 bases in between. CDR3 size: 12 residues. The CDR3 bases are TGTGCCAGCACCATCTCGGGCTACGAGCAGTACTTC. Translation: CASTISGYEQYF.

The chain recombines TRBV19 with TRBJ1-2, with no clear D. Trimming shortened V by 1 base and J by 8 bases, and 17 bases separated the two germline ends. The germline CDR1 and CDR2 sequences are LNHDA and SQIVND (reference sequence). CDR3 length equals 15 residues. CDR3 sequence (DNA): TGTGCCAGTAGTATAGCCCGGAGGACGTCTGGCGGCTACACCTTC. Its translation is CASSIARRTSGGYTF.

The chain employs TRBV6-5 and TRBJ2-7, with 9 bases aligning to TRBD1. The CDR3 extends over 13 amino acids. Looked up from germline, CDR1 is MNHEY and CDR2 is SVGAGI. The ends lost 6 bases at V and 2 bases at J; junction bases unmatched: 2. CDR3 bases: TGTGCCAGCAGCTGGACAGGGGCCTACGAGCAGTACTTC. Translation: CASSWTGAYEQYF.

The CDR3 loop is CASRTSGPYEQYF. The CDR3 DNA reads TGTGCCAGCCGGACTAGCGGGCCCTACGAGCAGTACTTC. The chain is built from TRBV7-9 and TRBJ2-7, with TRBD2 identical over 11 bases. J was trimmed by 2 bases and V by 8 bases; bases with no gene match: 2. Germline assignment: CDR1 SEHNR and CDR2 FQNEAQ (reference sequence). The CDR3 consists of 13 residues.

This clone was counted between two and nine times. This chain links TRBV23-1 with TRBJ2-5; D may be TRBD2 (6 bases). TRBV23-1 is classed as an ORF, of uncertain function. V lost 3 bases to trimming and J lost 4 bases, with 12 bases between them. The CDR3 contains 14 residues. CDR3 DNA sequence: TGCGCCAGCAGTCACCATCGGGGACTAGAGACCCAGTACTTC. This gives the protein CASSHHRGLETQYF.

This sequence joins TRBV10-3 and TRBJ2-1; 8 bases agree with TRBD1. Germline CDR1 reads ENHRY; CDR2 reads SYGVKD. The CDR3 consists of 15 residues. Germline trimming cut 3 bases from V and 6 bases from J; bases unmatched to any gene: 7. CDR3 protein: CAISDLTGDLNEQFF. CDR3 nucleotides: TGTGCCATCAGTGATCTGACAGGGGATCTCAATGAGCAGTTCTTC.

This chain connects TRBV11-1 to TRBJ2-7; a weak D match, TRBD1 (6 bases). V gave up 1 base and J gave up 7 bases, with 11 bases separating them. The CDR3 is 13 residues long. The germline gives CDR1 SGHAT, CDR2 FQDESV (reference sequence). The CDR3 loop is CASSLDRAWEQYF. CDR3 bases: TGTGCCAGCAGCTTAGACAGGGCATGGGAGCAGTACTTC.

The chain combines TRBV2 with TRBJ1-1, with D perhaps matching TRBD1 (5 bases). CDR1 and CDR2 (germline): SNHLY, FYNNEI. Trimming stripped 2 bases from V and 2 bases from J, with 6 bases between. There are 13 residues in the CDR3. DNA for the CDR3: TGTGCCAGCAGTGAAAGGGGAAACACTGAAGCTTTCTTT. Residues: CASSERGNTEAFF.

The chain combines TRBV24-1 with TRBJ2-3, with 10 bases matching TRBD2. Germline-derived CDR1 and CDR2 are KGHDR and SFDVKD. J gave up 0 bases and V 12 bases, and 14 bases lay outside the gene matches. This CDR3 region has 17 residues. The CDR3 DNA is TGTGCCCCCGCTTTCCAGCGGGAGGGCCAGAGCACAGATACGCAGTATTTT. It translates to CAPAFQREGQSTDTQYF.

The chain uses TRBV29-1 and TRBJ2-1, with TRBD2 matching over 8 bases. CDR3 size: 11 residues. In germline, CDR1 is SQVTM, CDR2 ANQGSEA. The junction had 1 base not matched to a gene; V was cut back by 5 bases and J by 7 bases. The CDR3 DNA reads TGCAGCGTTCGGGGGGGAAATGAGCAGTTCTTC. The encoded protein is CSVRGGNEQFF.

The rearrangement links TRBV10-3 to TRBJ2-7; the D gene is possibly TRBD1 (6 bases). With 4 bases removed from V and 3 bases from J, the gap between germline ends came to 10 bases. This CDR3 is 13 amino acids long. Per germline, CDR1 ENHRY and CDR2 SYGVKD. The CDR3: CAISGGRGYEQYF. The CDR3 DNA is TGTGCCATCAGTGGGGGCAGGGGCTACGAGCAGTACTTC.

This rearrangement joins TRBV14 to TRBJ1-4; D unclear. Germline V gene lookup returns CDR1 SGHDN and CDR2 FVKESK. CDR3 length: 17 residues. The germline V and J ends were trimmed by 5 bases and 0 bases, with 16 bases remaining between them. The DNA for the CDR3 is TGTGCCAGCAGCGCGGGCTGGGGTGACCCAACTAATGAAAAACTGTTTTTT. Translation: CASSAGWGDPTNEKLFF.

This CDR3 is CASGTSIAATDTQYF. As DNA, the CDR3 is TGTGCCAGCGGGACATCTATCGCTGCCACAGATACGCAGTATTTT. The chain carries TRBV27 and TRBJ2-3; a possible D gene is TRBD1 (6 bases). The V end lost 8 bases, the J end lost 2 bases, and 17 bases lay between the germline ends. Looked up from germline, CDR1 is MNHEY and CDR2 is SMNVEV (reference sequence). The CDR3 sequence is 15 residues long.